This record concerns one T cell receptor (beta chain) sequence. The target antigen is unknown. For the second PCR, which ran for about 6 to 11 cycles, a sample-barcoded 5' primer and a J-beta primer mix were used. Each cDNA was tagged by a template-switch adaptor containing 12 random nucleotides. TCRdb independently ran MiXCR on the 5' RACE reads; one entry per CDR3 protein. In the table there are 600,000 or so distinct CDR3 sequences, around a fifth of which are singletons. This specimen belongs to a study of blood T cells in healthy people across ages. Findings of the study overall: Older age went with lower TCR beta diversity per million T cells, in a roughly linear way. Diversity figures derived from one million T cells were judged to underestimate the true value.

This CDR3 spans 13 amino acids. Germline CDR1 reads SGHAT; CDR2 reads FQNNGV. Trimming shortened V by 5 bases and J by 2 bases, and 9 bases separated the two germline ends. Russia was home to the donors, healthy Caucasian individuals aged 6 to 90. The TCR sequence derives from a man aged 65-85 years in good health. Material for sequencing was blood. The gene calls are TRBV11-2 and TRBJ2-5; D is unresolved. The CDR3 protein is CASSPQKQETQYF. The CDR3 DNA follows: TGTGCCAGCAGCCCACAGAAACAAGAGACCCAGTACTTC.